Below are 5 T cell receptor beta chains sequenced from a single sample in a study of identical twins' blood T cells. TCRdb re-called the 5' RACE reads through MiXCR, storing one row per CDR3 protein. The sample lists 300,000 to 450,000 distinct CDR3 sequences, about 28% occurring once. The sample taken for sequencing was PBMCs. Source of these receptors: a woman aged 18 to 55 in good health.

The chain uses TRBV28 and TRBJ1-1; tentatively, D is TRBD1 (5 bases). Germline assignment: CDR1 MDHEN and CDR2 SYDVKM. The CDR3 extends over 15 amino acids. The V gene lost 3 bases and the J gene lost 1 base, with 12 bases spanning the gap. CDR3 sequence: CASSFVGPRNTEAFF. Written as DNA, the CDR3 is TGTGCCAGCAGTTTTGTGGGACCCAGGAACACTGAAGCTTTCTTT.

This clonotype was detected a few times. CDR3 DNA sequence: TGTGCCAGCAGCCATCGACAGGGACTGTCTGGCTACACCTTC. Translating gives CASSHRQGLSGYTF. The chain carries TRBV11-2 and TRBJ1-2, with 7 bases fitting TRBD1. Germline V gives CDR1 SGHAT, CDR2 FQNNGV. The CDR3 length is 14 residues. V shed 5 bases, J shed 7 bases, and the junction held 10 bases outside the gene matches.

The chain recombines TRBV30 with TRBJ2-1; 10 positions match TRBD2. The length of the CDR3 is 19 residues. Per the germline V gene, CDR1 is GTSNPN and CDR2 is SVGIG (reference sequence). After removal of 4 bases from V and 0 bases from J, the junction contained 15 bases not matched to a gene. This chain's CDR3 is CAWIMGAAGGLSSYNEQFF. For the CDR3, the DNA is TGTGCCTGGATCATGGGGGCAGCGGGAGGGCTTAGCTCCTACAATGAGCAGTTCTTC.

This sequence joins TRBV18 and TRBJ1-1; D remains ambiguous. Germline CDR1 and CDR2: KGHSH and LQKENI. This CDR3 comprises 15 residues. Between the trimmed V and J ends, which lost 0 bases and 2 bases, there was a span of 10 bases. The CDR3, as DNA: TGTGCCAGCTCACCACCGAGCCACGGTAACACTGAAGCTTTCTTT. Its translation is CASSPPSHGNTEAFF.

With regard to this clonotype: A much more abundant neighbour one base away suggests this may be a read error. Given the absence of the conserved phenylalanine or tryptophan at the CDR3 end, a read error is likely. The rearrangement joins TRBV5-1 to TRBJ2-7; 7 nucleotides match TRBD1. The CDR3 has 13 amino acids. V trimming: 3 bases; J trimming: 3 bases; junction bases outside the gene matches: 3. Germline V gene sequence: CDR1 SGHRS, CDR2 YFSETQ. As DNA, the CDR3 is TGCGCCAGCAGCTCGGGACAGTTCTACGAGCAGTACTGC. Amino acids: CASSSGQFYEQYC.